A single sample gave rise to the 3 T cell receptor beta chains below, sequenced in a study of cytomegalovirus exposure and HLA in healthy donors. This PCR relied on a set of 60 Vbeta primers and 13 Jbeta primers. The table came from immunoSEQ multiplex PCR; TCRdb's copy has only in-frame clones and leaves some out. The sample has around 130,000 clones; 66% are singletons. Sequenced sample: PBMCs. Receptors originate from a young man in good health and CMV-seronegative.

The CDR3 loop reads CASSSYGNEQYF. The CDR3 bases are TGTGCCAGCAGCTCCTACGGTAACGAGCAGTACTTC. The chain employs TRBV5-4 and TRBJ2-7; D ambiguous. The CDR3 covers 12 residues. V was clipped by 3 bases and J by 5 bases, with 9 bases between them. CDR1 and CDR2 (germline): SGHNT, YYREEE (reference sequence).

The chain recombines TRBV28 with TRBJ1-5; D is unclear. Trimming pared 7 bases from V and 0 bases from J, leaving 13 bases between. The length of the CDR3 is 15 residues. CDR1 MDHEN and CDR2 SYDVKM come from the germline V gene. The DNA of the CDR3 is TGTGCCAGCACCCCCGGGGTAAATAGCAATCAGCCCCAGCATTTT. Translating it yields CASTPGVNSNQPQHF. Full variable domain (rest looked up from reference TRBV28 and TRBJ1-5): DVKVTQSSRYLVKRTGEKVFLECVQDMDHENMFWYRQDPGLGLRLIYFSYDVKMKEKGDIPEGYSVSREKKERFSLILESASTNQTSMYLCASTPGVNSNQPQHFGDGTRLSIL.

The genes are TRBV6-1 and TRBJ1-1; 8 nucleotides line up with TRBD1. The CDR3 is 14 amino acids. The germline CDR1 and CDR2 sequences are MNHNS and SASEGT. The V segment lost 6 bases and the J segment 1 base; nucleotides outside the gene matches: 4. DNA for the CDR3: TGTGCCAGCAGGGGCAGGGGGCAGAACACTGAAGCTTTCTTT. Translation gives CASRGRGQNTEAFF.